What follows are 18 T cell receptor beta chains derived from one specimen sequenced in a study of CD8+CD57+ T cells in acquired aplastic anemia (dated by TCRdb to about 2018). The sample was run on an Illumina HiSeq 2000. TCR beta VDJ combination and CDR3 sequence profiling used genomic DNA as the template. TCRdb reworked the public reads: Q25 trimming with fastp, MiXCR clone assembly, productive beta chains retained. Duplicate CDR3 protein sequences are folded into a single record with the most common DNA and genes. The sample data list 90,000 to 120,000 distinct CDR3 sequences, and under 60% of these were observed just once. Around 32% of the sample is taken by the ten largest. The sample was sorted CD4+, CD8+, or CD8+CD57+ T cells (not recorded which) from PBMCs. The receptors originated from a human donor in good health, serving as a control.

Ten or more counts support this clonotype. This chain links TRBV20-1 with TRBJ2-7, with 14 bases identical to TRBD2. The CDR3 consists of 16 residues. Trimming at V came to 4 bases and at J to 5 bases, leaving 10 bases not matched to a gene. CDR1 DFQATT and CDR2 SNEGSKA come from the germline V gene (reference sequence). CDR3 amino acids: CSAIPRTSGGQHEQYF. CDR3 DNA sequence: TGCAGTGCTATTCCCCGGACTAGCGGGGGGCAACACGAGCAGTACTTC.

This clonotype was recorded a few times. The chain links TRBV7-3 to TRBJ2-7; 7 bases are a match to TRBD2. The length of the CDR3 is 15 residues. Losses at the gene ends were 1 base for V and 2 bases for J; bases not matched to a gene: 5. Germline V gene lookup returns CDR1 SGHTA and CDR2 FQGTGA. The CDR3 region has the DNA TGTGCCAGCAGCTTAATGGGGGGGGAACCCTACGAGCAGTACTTC. Its translation: CASSLMGGEPYEQYF.

This clonotype was recorded only once. V usage is TRBV29-1 and J usage is TRBJ1-1; D is unresolved. V was pared by 2 bases and J by 0 bases, with 4 bases between. Germline values: CDR1 SQVTM, CDR2 ANQGSEA. The length of the CDR3 is 12 residues. The DNA of the CDR3 is TGCAGCGTTGAATATTTGAACACTGAAGCTTTCTTT. Its protein is CSVEYLNTEAFF.

Concerning this clonotype: A much larger clone is a single base away; this may be a read error. The chain couples TRBV5-6 to TRBJ1-2; 8 nucleotides match TRBD1. The germline gives CDR1 SGHDT, CDR2 YYEEEE. V shed 0 bases and J 8 bases; nucleotides not matched to a gene: 9. The CDR3 covers 15 residues. The CDR3 is CASSLADRDRYGYTF. DNA for the CDR3: TGTGCCAGCAGCTTGGCGGACAGGGATCGCTACGGCTACACCTTC.

The chain has TRBV29-1 and TRBJ2-7; TRBD2 might be the D (6 bases). Per the germline V gene, CDR1 is SQVTM and CDR2 is ANQGSEA. The CDR3 has 12 amino acids. The V end lost 6 bases, the J end lost 3 bases, and 12 bases lay between the germline ends. Here the CDR3 DNA reads TGCAGCGTCGCCGGGACTTACTACGAGCAGTACTTC. As protein: CSVAGTYYEQYF.

This clonotype was counted once. The V call is TRBV25-1, the J call TRBJ2-7; TRBD1 matches 7 bases. This CDR3 region has 15 residues. After removal of 6 bases from V and 4 bases from J, the junction contained 12 bases not matched to a gene. Germline assignment: CDR1 MGHDK and CDR2 SYGVNS. The CDR3 is CASSKTGVQGYEQYF. The CDR3 nucleotides read TGTGCCAGCAGCAAAACAGGGGTACAGGGGTACGAGCAGTACTTC.

V and J are TRBV10-3 and TRBJ2-7; 9 nucleotides agree with TRBD1. The CDR3 has 18 amino acids. Losses at the gene ends were 0 bases for V and 2 bases for J; bases not matched to a gene: 11. In germline, CDR1 is ENHRY, CDR2 SYGVKD. CDR3 bases: TGTGCCATCAGTGAGTCGCGGGGTGTGGGACAGGGTACCTACGAGCAGTACTTC. This codes for CAISESRGVGQGTYEQYF.

This sequence joins TRBV2 and TRBJ1-1; 11 nucleotides align to TRBD1. The CDR3 length is 16 residues. CDR1 is SNHLY and CDR2 is FYNNEI in the germline V gene. V lost 6 bases, J lost 1 base, and 7 bases stayed unmatched. The CDR3: CASRSGQGARNTEAFF. CDR3 coding DNA: TGTGCCAGCAGAAGTGGACAGGGGGCAAGGAACACTGAAGCTTTCTTT.

The V gene is TRBV2, the J gene TRBJ1-1; no clear D gene. Trimming removed 2 bases from V and 1 base from J, with 11 bases in between. The CDR3 spans 15 residues. Looked up from germline, CDR1 is SNHLY and CDR2 is FYNNEI. The CDR3 loop reads CASSEQGTENTEAFF. The CDR3 bases are TGTGCCAGCAGTGAACAAGGTACAGAGAACACTGAAGCTTTCTTT.

Here the CDR3 reads CSARGTALDQPQHF. CDR3 DNA: TGCAGTGCTAGAGGGACCGCTTTAGATCAGCCCCAGCATTTT. V and J are TRBV20-1 and TRBJ1-5; D is unclear. The CDR3 loop spans 14 amino acids. The V and J ends lost 1 base and 5 bases respectively, with 12 bases between them. Germline loops: CDR1 DFQATT, CDR2 SNEGSKA (reference sequence).

The chain combines TRBV6-5 with TRBJ1-6; 7 bases map to TRBD1. After removal of 4 bases from V and 0 bases from J, the junction contained 3 bases not matched to a gene. The CDR3 is made up of 16 amino acids. Germline V gene lookup returns CDR1 MNHEY and CDR2 SVGAGI. The chain's CDR3 is CASSSTGTSYNSPLHF. The CDR3 DNA sequence: TGTGCCAGCAGTTCGACAGGGACCTCCTATAATTCACCCCTCCACTTT.

As for this clonotype: A much larger clone sits a single nucleotide away, making a read error possible. This chain connects TRBV4-1 to TRBJ1-1; tentatively, D is TRBD1 (6 bases). Germline CDR1 and CDR2: MGHRA and YSYEKL. The CDR3 consists of 17 residues. V lost 1 base to trimming and J lost 0 bases, with 15 bases between them. As DNA, the CDR3 is TGCGCCAGCAGCCAAGCCCAAGACAGGCCTTTGAACACTGAAGCTTTCTTT. Translated, it gives CASSQAQDRPLNTEAFF.

This clonotype was observed at least ten times. J is TRBJ2-1 and V is TRBV9; 7 nucleotides align to TRBD2. V dropped 0 bases and J dropped 7; count of bases not matched to a gene: 7. Germline lookup yields CDR1 SGDLS and CDR2 YYNGEE. The CDR3 consists of 15 residues. CDR3 protein: CASSVDSGGGNEQFF. The CDR3 DNA sequence: TGTGCCAGCAGCGTAGATTCGGGGGGAGGAAATGAGCAGTTCTTC. Filled out from reference TRBV9 and TRBJ2-1, the complete variable domain reads DSGVTQTPKHLITATGQRVTLRCSPRSGDLSVYWYQQSLDQGLQFLIQYYNGEERAKGNILERFSAQQFPDLHSELNLSSLELGDSALYFCASSVDSGGGNEQFFGPGTRLTVL.

The chain uses TRBV4-3 and TRBJ1-5; maybe TRBD1 (5 bases). V lost 8 bases, J lost 6 bases, and 20 bases lay in between. CDR1 and CDR2 from the germline V gene are LGHNA and YSLEER. This CDR3 region has 15 residues. Here the CDR3 DNA reads TGCGCCAGCTTCCATTCAGGGAACACTGGTCAGCCCCAGCATTTT. The encoded protein is CASFHSGNTGQPQHF.

This clonotype has ten or more counts. V usage is TRBV27 and J usage is TRBJ2-7, with a possible D match to TRBD2 (6 bases). Trimming removed 6 bases at V and 0 bases at J, with 9 bases between. CDR1 is MNHEY and CDR2 is SMNVEV in the germline V gene (reference sequence). The CDR3 contains 13 residues. CDR3 bases: TGTGCCAGCAGAGAGACTAGCTCCTACGAGCAGTACTTC. It specifies CASRETSSYEQYF.

The chain uses TRBV19 and TRBJ1-1, with a possible D match to TRBD1 (6 bases). Trimming pared 6 bases from V and 0 bases from J, leaving 11 bases between. CDR3 length: 14 residues. The V gene's germline CDR1 is LNHDA and CDR2 SQIVND (reference sequence). The DNA of the CDR3 is TGTGCCAGTAGGACCGGGACACTGAACACTGAAGCTTTCTTT. Its translation: CASRTGTLNTEAFF. The variable domain in full, completed from reference TRBV19 and TRBJ1-1, reads DGGITQSPKYLFRKEGQNVTLSCEQNLNHDAMYWYRQDPGQGLRLIYYSQIVNDFQKGDIAEGYSVSREKKESFPLTVTSAQKNPTAFYLCASRTGTLNTEAFFGQGTRLTVV.

This clonotype was seen at least ten times. CDR3 in DNA: TGCAGTGCTAGAATCCCCCAGGACAGGGCTACCTACGAGCAGTACTTC. Protein: CSARIPQDRATYEQYF. V is TRBV20-1 and J is TRBJ2-7; TRBD1 matches 8 bases. The V gene's germline CDR1 is DFQATT and CDR2 SNEGSKA (reference sequence). Trimming cost V 2 bases and J 2 bases; bases outside gene matches: 11. The CDR3 runs to 16 residues.

Worth noting for this clonotype: The conserved closing phenylalanine or tryptophan is absent in this CDR3, likely reflecting a read error. The chain couples TRBV5-6 to TRBJ2-7, with 8 bases that match TRBD1. The germline gives CDR1 SGHDT, CDR2 YYEEEE. V lost 2 bases and J lost 3; bases outside the gene matches: 10. The CDR3 is made up of 16 amino acids. Here the CDR3 reads CASSLGETGEHYEQYL. The CDR3 DNA reads TGTGCCAGCAGCTTAGGGGAGACAGGGGAGCACTACGAGCAGTACCTC.